Only a few counts were recorded for the clone carrying this T cell receptor (beta chain). The target antigen is unknown. This sample stems from a study of T cell repertoires in cytomegalovirus infection. Background on the study: Indications of both CMV infection and matching HLA type were provided by public TCR beta signatures.

Using its own MiXCR run on the reads, TCRdb lists one record per CDR3 protein. The sample has roughly 860,000 distinct CDR3 sequences, less than 35% seen once. Study-wide points: HLA-C-restricted, CMV-specific TCR beta clonotypes were dominant ex vivo.

The CDR3 consists of 18 residues. Germline assignment: CDR1 MNHEY and CDR2 SVGAGI. Trimming cost V 1 base and J 3 bases; bases outside gene matches: 15. The sequence was obtained from a human donor in good health (CMV status not recorded). Some clones in this sample may be carry-over from other donors' samples. The input for sequencing was cultured CD8+ T cells from PBMCs, taken from culture after CMV antigen stimulation. The chain couples TRBV6-5 to TRBJ2-7, with TRBD1 matching 7 bases. CDR3 amino acids: CASSYWNTGTEVYYEQYF. Written as DNA, the CDR3 is TGTGCCAGCAGTTACTGGAATACCGGGACAGAAGTTTACTACGAGCAGTACTTC.